This TCR beta chain was sequenced for a study of T-cell memory formation after mild COVID-19. TCRdb ran MiXCR on the 5' RACE reads and lists one entry per CDR3 protein. Of more than 110,000 distinct CDR3 sequences listed, under 30% are singletons. Sequences were obtained from PBMCs or a T cell subset sorted from them (not recorded which). This clonotype originated in an adult woman who had mild COVID-19 (a few samples of this study predate the infection). Cell type and time point are not known.

As DNA, the CDR3 is TGCGCCAGCAGTTCTCCGGGACAGGGAGGGAATGAGCAGTTCTTC. Translating it yields CASSSPGQGGNEQFF. J is TRBJ2-1 and V is TRBV5-1, with 9 bases lining up with TRBD1. J was trimmed by 7 bases and V by 5 bases; bases with no gene match: 10. The CDR3 has 15 residues. The germline V gene encodes CDR1 SGHRS and CDR2 YFSETQ. Complete variable domain (other parts from reference TRBV5-1 and TRBJ2-1): KAGVTQTPRYLIKTRGQQVTLSCSPISGHRSVSWYQQTPGQGLQFLFEYFSETQRNKGNFPGRFSGRQFSNSRSEMNVSTLELGDSALYLCASSSPGQGGNEQFFGPGTRLTVL.